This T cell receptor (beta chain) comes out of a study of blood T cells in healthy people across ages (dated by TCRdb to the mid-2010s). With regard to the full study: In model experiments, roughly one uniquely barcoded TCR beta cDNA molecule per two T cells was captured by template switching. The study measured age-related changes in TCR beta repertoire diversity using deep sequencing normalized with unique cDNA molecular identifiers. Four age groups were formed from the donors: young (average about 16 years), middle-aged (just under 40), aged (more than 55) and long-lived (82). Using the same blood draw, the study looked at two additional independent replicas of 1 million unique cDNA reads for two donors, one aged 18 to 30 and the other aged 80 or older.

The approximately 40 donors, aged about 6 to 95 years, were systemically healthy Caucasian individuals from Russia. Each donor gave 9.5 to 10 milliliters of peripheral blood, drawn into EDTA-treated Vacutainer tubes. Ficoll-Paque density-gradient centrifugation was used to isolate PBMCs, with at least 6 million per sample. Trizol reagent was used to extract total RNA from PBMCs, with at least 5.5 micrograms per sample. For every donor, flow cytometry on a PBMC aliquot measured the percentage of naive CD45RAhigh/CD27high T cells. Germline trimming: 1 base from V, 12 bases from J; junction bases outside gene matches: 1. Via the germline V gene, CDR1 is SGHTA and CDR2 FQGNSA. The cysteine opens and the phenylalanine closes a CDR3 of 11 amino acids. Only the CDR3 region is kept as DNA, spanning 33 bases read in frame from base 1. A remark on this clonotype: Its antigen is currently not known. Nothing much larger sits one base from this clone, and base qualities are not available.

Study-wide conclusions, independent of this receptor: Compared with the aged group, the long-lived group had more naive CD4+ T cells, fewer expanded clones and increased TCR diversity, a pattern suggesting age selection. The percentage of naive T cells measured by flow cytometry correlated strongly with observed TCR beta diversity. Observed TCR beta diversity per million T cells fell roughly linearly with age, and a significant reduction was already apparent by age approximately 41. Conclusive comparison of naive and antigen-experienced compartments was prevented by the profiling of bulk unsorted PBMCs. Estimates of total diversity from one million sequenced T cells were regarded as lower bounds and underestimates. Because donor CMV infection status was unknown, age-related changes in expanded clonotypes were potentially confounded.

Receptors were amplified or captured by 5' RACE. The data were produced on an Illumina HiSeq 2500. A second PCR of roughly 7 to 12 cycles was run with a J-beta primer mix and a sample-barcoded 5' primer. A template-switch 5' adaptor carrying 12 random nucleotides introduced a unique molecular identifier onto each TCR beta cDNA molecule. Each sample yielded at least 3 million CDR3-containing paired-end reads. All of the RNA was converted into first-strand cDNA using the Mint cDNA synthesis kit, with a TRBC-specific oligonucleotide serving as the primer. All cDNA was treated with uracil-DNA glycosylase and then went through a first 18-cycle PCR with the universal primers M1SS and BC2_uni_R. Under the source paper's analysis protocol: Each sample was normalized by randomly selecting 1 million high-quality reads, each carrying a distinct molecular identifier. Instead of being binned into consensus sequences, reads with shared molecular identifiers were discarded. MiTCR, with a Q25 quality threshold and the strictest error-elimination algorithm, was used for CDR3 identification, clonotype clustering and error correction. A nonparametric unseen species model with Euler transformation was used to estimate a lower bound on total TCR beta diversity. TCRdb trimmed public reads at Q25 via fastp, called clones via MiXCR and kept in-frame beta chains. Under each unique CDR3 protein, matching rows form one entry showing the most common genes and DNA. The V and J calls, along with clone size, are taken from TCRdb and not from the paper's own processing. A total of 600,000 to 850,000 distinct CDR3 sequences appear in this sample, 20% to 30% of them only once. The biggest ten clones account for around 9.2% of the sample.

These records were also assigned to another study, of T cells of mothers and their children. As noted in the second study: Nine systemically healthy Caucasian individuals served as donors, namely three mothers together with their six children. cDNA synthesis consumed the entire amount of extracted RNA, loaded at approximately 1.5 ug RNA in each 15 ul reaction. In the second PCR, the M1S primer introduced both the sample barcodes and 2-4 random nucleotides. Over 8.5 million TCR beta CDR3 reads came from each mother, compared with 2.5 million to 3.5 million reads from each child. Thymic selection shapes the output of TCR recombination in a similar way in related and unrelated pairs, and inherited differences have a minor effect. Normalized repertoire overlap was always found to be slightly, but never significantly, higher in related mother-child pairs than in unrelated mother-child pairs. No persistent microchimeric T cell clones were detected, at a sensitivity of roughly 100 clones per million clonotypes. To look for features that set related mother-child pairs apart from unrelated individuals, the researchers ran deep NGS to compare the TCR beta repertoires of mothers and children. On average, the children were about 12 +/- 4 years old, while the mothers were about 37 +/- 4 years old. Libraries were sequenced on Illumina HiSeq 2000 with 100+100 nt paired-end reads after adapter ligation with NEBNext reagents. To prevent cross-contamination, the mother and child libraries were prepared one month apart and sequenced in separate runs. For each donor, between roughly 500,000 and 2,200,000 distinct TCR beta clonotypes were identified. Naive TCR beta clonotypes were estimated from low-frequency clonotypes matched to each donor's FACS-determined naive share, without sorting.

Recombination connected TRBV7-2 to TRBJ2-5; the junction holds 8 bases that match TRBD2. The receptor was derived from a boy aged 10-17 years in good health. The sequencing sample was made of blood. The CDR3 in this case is CASSLEGLEYF. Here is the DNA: TGTGCCAGCAGCTTAGAGGGACTAGAGTACTTC.